The 10 T cell receptor beta chains below were found in one sample sequenced in a study of shared clonotypes between healthy human individuals. This table comes from immunoSEQ multiplex PCR, and its TCRdb copy is limited to in-frame clones, with some not included. Here the sample spans around 940,000 clones, about 80% being singletons. The sample comprised memory CD4+ T cells sorted from blood. The subset: CD45RA-negative fraction. The source of these receptors is a man between 18 and 35 years old in good health.

This clone was found once. The V and J genes are TRBV2 and TRBJ1-6; D not resolved. There are 15 residues in the CDR3. V was trimmed by 6 bases and J by 3 bases, leaving 12 bases between them. Germline CDR1 is SNHLY and CDR2 is FYNNEI. CDR3 loop: CASSERTDYNSPLHF. In DNA form, the CDR3 reads TGTGCCAGCAGCGAAAGGACCGACTATAATTCACCCCTCCACTTT.

The genes are TRBV10-3 and TRBJ1-1; D is unclear. Trimming stripped 7 bases from V and 0 bases from J, with 9 bases between. The CDR3 has 13 amino acids. From germline, CDR1 is ENHRY and CDR2 SYGVKD. Here the CDR3 reads CAINKAMNTEAFF. Here the CDR3 DNA reads TGTGCCATCAATAAGGCTATGAACACTGAAGCTTTCTTT.

V is TRBV11-2 and J is TRBJ1-2, with 8 bases lining up with TRBD1. The CDR3 extends over 14 amino acids. Per germline, CDR1 SGHAT and CDR2 FQNNGV. The J segment lost 4 bases and the V segment lost 5 bases, leaving 6 bases of the junction unmatched. The CDR3 loop is CASSPSGTGYGYTF. The CDR3 region has the DNA TGTGCCAGCAGCCCCTCCGGGACAGGCTATGGCTACACCTTC.

Notes on this clone: Other DNA sequences in this specimen translate into the identical CDR3. The chain links TRBV6-5 to TRBJ2-3; D uncertain. Trimming removed 2 bases from V and 5 bases from J, with 2 bases in between. The CDR3 loop spans 11 amino acids. The V gene's germline CDR1 is MNHEY and CDR2 SVGAGI. In nucleotides, the CDR3 is TGTGCCAGCAGTTACCTAGATACGCAGTATTTT. It specifies CASSYLDTQYF.

This clone was counted a few times. The V call is TRBV6-6, the J call TRBJ2-1, with 11 bases that match TRBD2. V dropped 0 bases and J dropped 2; count of bases not matched to a gene: 0. The germline CDR1 and CDR2 sequences are MNHNY and SVGAGI (reference sequence). The CDR3 extends over 16 amino acids. The CDR3 nucleotides are TGTGCCAGCAGTTACTCTAGCGGGGGGGCCTACAATGAGCAGTTCTTC. It translates to CASSYSSGGAYNEQFF.

The sample holds a few counts of this clone. V usage is TRBV6-6 and J usage is TRBJ2-3; perhaps TRBD2 as D (5 bases). CDR1 and CDR2 (germline): MNHNY, SVGAGI (reference sequence). V was shortened by 6 bases and J by 5 bases, with 18 bases between the two germline ends. This CDR3 has 15 amino acids. CDR3 bases: TGTGCCAGCAGAGACGCGGGCCATCCTGGAGATACGCAGTATTTT. Translation gives CASRDAGHPGDTQYF.

J is TRBJ1-1 and V is TRBV5-1; 12 bases fit TRBD1. CDR1 SGHRS and CDR2 YFSETQ come from the germline V gene. The CDR3 has 14 amino acids. Losses at the gene ends were 2 bases for V and 7 bases for J; bases not matched to a gene: 3. CDR3 nucleotide sequence: TGCGCCAGCAGCTTCGGGACAGGGGGCGGTGAAGCTTTCTTT. Its translation: CASSFGTGGGEAFF.

This sequence joins TRBV7-2 and TRBJ2-1; no clear D. The V gene's germline CDR1 is SGHTA and CDR2 FQGNSA. This CDR3 region has 13 residues. V was clipped by 1 base and J by 10 bases, with 11 bases between them. CDR3 amino acids: CASSLDLPSEQFF. In nucleotides, the CDR3 is TGTGCCAGCAGCTTAGATCTTCCATCCGAGCAGTTCTTC.

The chain links TRBV2 to TRBJ1-2, with 7 bases aligning to TRBD1. The CDR3 covers 15 residues. Germline CDR1 reads SNHLY; CDR2 reads FYNNEI. J lost 1 base, V lost 9 bases, and 11 bases had no gene match. The CDR3 bases are TGTGCCAGGTTAGCCGGGACAGAGCTTAACTATGGCTACACCTTC. Translating it yields CARLAGTELNYGYTF.

V usage is TRBV5-4 and J usage is TRBJ2-3; 7 bases align to TRBD1. Per germline, CDR1 SGHNT and CDR2 YYREEE (reference sequence). This CDR3 is built from 15 residues. V lost 0 bases to trimming and J lost 5 bases; unmatched junction nucleotides: 6. The CDR3 sequence: CASSLGVTGIDTQYF. In DNA, the CDR3 is TGTGCCAGCAGCTTGGGTGTGACAGGGATAGATACGCAGTATTTT.